This entry lists 21 T cell receptor beta chains sequenced from one sample in a study of T cell changes during pregnancy in multiple sclerosis. Data came from immunoSEQ multiplex PCR; TCRdb stores just in-frame clones and leaves some out. The sample records tens of thousands of clones, 92% being singletons. The specimen was CD8+ T cells from peripheral blood mononuclear cells, collected in the third trimester of pregnancy. These receptors were collected from a female donor in good health, enrolled as a control in a pregnancy study.

The chain joins TRBV5-8 to TRBJ1-1; possibly TRBD1 for D (5 bases). This CDR3 is built from 17 residues. Germline assignment: CDR1 SGHTS and CDR2 YDEGEE. V was trimmed by 0 bases and J by 0 bases, leaving 15 bases between them. The CDR3 sequence is CASSLGSTAPLNTEAFF. The CDR3 DNA is TGTGCCAGCAGCTTGGGGTCGACAGCCCCGCTGAACACTGAAGCTTTCTTT.

J is TRBJ2-3 and V is TRBV7-2; D is unresolved. Trimming removed 5 bases at V and 2 bases at J, with 17 bases between. The germline V gene encodes CDR1 SGHTA and CDR2 FQGNSA. The CDR3 sequence is 16 residues long. The CDR3 loop is CASSTPAQLATDTQYF. CDR3 nucleotides: TGTGCCAGCAGCACCCCAGCGCAACTCGCCACAGATACGCAGTATTTT.

V gene TRBV11-2 combines with J gene TRBJ2-3; D call uncertain. Germline V lookup: CDR1 SGHAT, CDR2 FQNNGV. This CDR3 comprises 14 residues. The ends were cut back, 8 bases at V and 1 base at J, with 13 bases in the middle. The CDR3 DNA is TGTGCCAGCGCGGATCCATGGGGCACAGATACGCAGTATTTT. Its translation is CASADPWGTDTQYF.

The chain carries TRBV19 and TRBJ2-2; 8 bases agree with TRBD2. The CDR3 totals 14 residues. Trimming cost V 1 base and J 8 bases; bases outside gene matches: 3. Germline V lookup: CDR1 LNHDA, CDR2 SQIVND (reference sequence). CDR3: CASSIGGLGGELFF. CDR3 DNA: TGTGCCAGTAGTATAGGGGGACTAGGAGGGGAGCTGTTTTTT.

The chain has TRBV27 and TRBJ1-1; D not certain. The V and J ends lost 3 bases and 9 bases respectively, with 8 bases between them. The CDR3 spans 11 residues. Germline loops: CDR1 MNHEY, CDR2 SMNVEV (reference sequence). CDR3: CASSLGLKAFF. CDR3 nucleotide sequence: TGTGCCAGCAGTTTGGGCTTGAAAGCTTTCTTT.

The gene calls are TRBV2 and TRBJ2-7, with D possibly matching TRBD2 (6 bases). Germline CDR1 SNHLY, CDR2 FYNNEI. This CDR3 comprises 16 residues. The V and J ends lost 0 bases and 4 bases respectively, with 16 bases between them. This CDR3 is CASSEAEGRGSYEQYF. The CDR3 nucleotides are TGTGCCAGCAGTGAAGCGGAGGGGCGGGGATCTTACGAGCAGTACTTC.

The chain carries TRBV6-1 and TRBJ1-2, with D perhaps matching TRBD1 (5 bases). The CDR3 consists of 15 residues. The V and J ends lost 4 bases and 2 bases respectively, with 14 bases between them. Per germline, CDR1 MNHNS and CDR2 SASEGT. The CDR3 protein is CASSGIRVINYGYTF. CDR3 nucleotide sequence: TGTGCCAGCAGTGGAATCAGGGTGATAAACTATGGCTACACCTTC.

This clone came up once. The gene calls are TRBV5-6 and TRBJ1-2; 8 bases line up with TRBD1. CDR1 SGHDT and CDR2 YYEEEE come from the germline V gene. CDR3 length: 15 residues. Trimming at V came to 0 bases and at J to 6 bases, leaving 7 bases not matched to a gene. CDR3: CASSLGSGQVDGYTF. The CDR3 nucleotides read TGTGCCAGCAGCTTGGGATCGGGACAGGTCGATGGCTACACCTTC.

V is TRBV7-8 and J is TRBJ2-3; D possibly corresponds to TRBD1 (6 bases). Germline CDR1 is SGHVS and CDR2 is FQNEAQ. The CDR3 is 13 residues long. Trimming removed 3 bases from V and 3 bases from J, with 7 bases in between. CDR3 bases: TGTGCCAGCAGCTTCAGGGGTACAGATACGCAGTATTTT. Protein product: CASSFRGTDTQYF.

A note on this clone: An end of the junction does not agree with germline; a read error may underlie this. J is TRBJ2-7 and V is TRBV11-2; D not certain. Germline V gene sequence: CDR1 SGHAT, CDR2 FQNNGV. This CDR3 has 14 amino acids. The DNA of the CDR3 is TGTGCCAGCAGCGGATACCAGGATCCCTACAAGCAGTACTTC. It codes for CASSGYQDPYKQYF.

This chain connects TRBV19 to TRBJ1-5; 8 nucleotides line up with TRBD1. J was trimmed by 11 bases and V by 2 bases; bases with no gene match: 5. Germline-derived CDR1 and CDR2 are LNHDA and SQIVND (reference sequence). This CDR3 has 13 amino acids. The CDR3 DNA is TGTGCCAGTAGTATATCCAGGACAGGGTCCCAGCATTTT. Protein product: CASSISRTGSQHF. Filled out from reference TRBV19 and TRBJ1-5, the complete variable domain reads DGGITQSPKYLFRKEGQNVTLSCEQNLNHDAMYWYRQDPGQGLRLIYYSQIVNDFQKGDIAEGYSVSREKKESFPLTVTSAQKNPTAFYLCASSISRTGSQHFGDGTRLSIL.

The rearrangement joins TRBV6-5 to TRBJ1-1, with a possible D match to TRBD1 (5 bases). There are 16 residues in the CDR3. V was pared by 2 bases and J by 4 bases, with 17 bases between. Germline lookup yields CDR1 MNHEY and CDR2 SVGAGI. CDR3 protein: CASSYQPDTSPTEAFF. CDR3 in DNA: TGTGCCAGCAGTTACCAACCGGACACCTCTCCCACTGAAGCTTTCTTT.

The sample holds one count of this clone. The CDR3 reads CASSEGTQAYGNQPQHF. The CDR3 bases are TGTGCCAGCAGCGAGGGAACCCAGGCATATGGCAATCAGCCCCAGCATTTT. This rearrangement joins TRBV4-2 to TRBJ1-5; D gene ambiguous. With 5 bases removed from V and 2 bases from J, the gap between germline ends came to 19 bases. Germline CDR1 and CDR2: LGHNA and YNFKEQ. The CDR3 length is 17 residues.

V gene TRBV14 combines with J gene TRBJ2-4; 8 bases are a match to TRBD2. J was trimmed by 6 bases and V by 2 bases; bases with no gene match: 6. This CDR3 has 15 residues. The germline gives CDR1 SGHDN, CDR2 FVKESK. The CDR3 sequence: CASSQSQRGRNIQYF. The CDR3 DNA sequence: TGTGCCAGCAGCCAATCCCAGCGGGGGCGAAACATTCAGTACTTC.

The chain is built from TRBV6-5 and TRBJ1-1; 10 bases map to TRBD1. V gave up 7 bases and J gave up 0 bases; unmatched junction bases: 5. The CDR3 totals 15 residues. Germline CDR1 reads MNHEY; CDR2 reads SVGAGI. CDR3 in DNA: TGTGCCAGCACCGAGACAGGGGGCTTGAACACTGAAGCTTTCTTT. Protein product: CASTETGGLNTEAFF.

V and J are TRBV5-1 and TRBJ2-5; 7 bases are a match to TRBD1. The CDR3 is 16 amino acids. V shed 4 bases and J 2 bases; nucleotides not matched to a gene: 11. Germline V gene sequence: CDR1 SGHRS, CDR2 YFSETQ. The CDR3 DNA sequence: TGCGCCAGCAGCGGGGCCGGGACAGCCCAACAAGAGACCCAGTACTTC. Its protein product is CASSGAGTAQQETQYF.

The chain is built from TRBV7-3 and TRBJ2-2; TRBD2 aligns across 7 bases. Germline CDR1 SGHTA, CDR2 FQGTGA. This CDR3 spans 13 amino acids. V lost 9 bases and J lost 7; bases outside the gene matches: 8. As DNA, the CDR3 is TGTGCCAGTTCGCGGGGGTGGGGCGGGGAGCTGTTTTTT. Protein: CASSRGWGGELFF.

CDR3 region: CASSRSGGYEQYF. As DNA, the CDR3 is TGTGCCAGCAGCCGGAGCGGGGGGTACGAGCAGTACTTC. The V gene is TRBV7-2, the J gene TRBJ2-7, with TRBD2 matching over 9 bases. The CDR3 is 13 residues long. Trimming took 5 bases from V and 4 from J; bases not matched to a gene: 3. Germline CDR1 SGHTA, CDR2 FQGNSA.

The V call is TRBV20-1, the J call TRBJ1-5; D gene uncertain. The CDR3 runs 11 residues. Germline V lookup: CDR1 DFQATT, CDR2 SNEGSKA (reference sequence). In DNA form, the CDR3 reads TGCTTAAGAATCGCGGGAAAGCCCCAGCATTTT. This gives the protein CLRIAGKPQHF.

The chain has TRBV6-5 and TRBJ2-5; no definite D call. CDR1 and CDR2 from the germline V gene are MNHEY and SVGAGI. The ends were cut back, 0 bases at V and 3 bases at J, with 8 bases in the middle. The CDR3 contains 14 residues. This CDR3 reads CASSYSITEETQYF. CDR3 bases: TGTGCCAGCAGTTACTCGATTACGGAAGAGACCCAGTACTTC.

V is TRBV27 and J is TRBJ2-7, with D hard to call. CDR1 and CDR2 (germline): MNHEY, SMNVEV (reference sequence). This CDR3 is built from 14 residues. The ends were cut back, 0 bases at V and 0 bases at J, with 6 bases in the middle. CDR3 nucleotide sequence: TGTGCCAGCAGTTTATCGGGCAGCTCCTACGAGCAGTACTTC. Amino acids: CASSLSGSSYEQYF.